This T cell receptor beta chain was documented in a study of sequential checkpoint blockade in melanoma. At the level of the study: Randomization was 1:1 between first-line nivolumab→ipilimumab and ipilimumab→nivolumab. After both sequences, patients received maintenance nivolumab.

Treatment: randomized to nivolumab then ipilimumab (arm A) or the reverse (arm B). DNA-damaging chemotherapy had not been given to any patient beforehand. Sorted cells were live CD3+CD8+, lacking CD19 and CD56, from PBMCs. Assay used: immunoSEQ multiplex PCR; TCRdb lists only in-frame clones, some missing. This sample has 15,000 to 20,000 clones, with approximately 80% found just once. The CDR3 is made up of 16 amino acids. With 2 bases clipped from V and 7 bases from J, the junction kept 10 bases outside the gene matches. CDR1 MNHEY and CDR2 SVGAGI come from the germline V gene. The sequencing here drew on CD8+ T cells sorted from blood (inferred from file names), taken from a patient given nivolumab and ipilimumab in sequence. This receptor was taken from a human donor with melanoma. The chain carries TRBV6-5 and TRBJ2-1, with 8 positions matching TRBD2. DNA of the CDR3: TGTGCCAGCAGTTACCGAATAGCGGGAACCGGTAATGAGCAGTTCTTC. It encodes CASSYRIAGTGNEQFF.